This T cell receptor (beta chain) was recorded in a study of HIV-infected patients and healthy controls. MiXCR, run by TCRdb on the 5' RACE reads, gives a single entry per CDR3 protein. The sample holds 18,000 or so distinct CDR3 sequences, 15% to 20% seen once. CDR3 length: 14 amino acids. The V gene's germline CDR1 is MDHEN and CDR2 SYDVKM. The J segment lost 4 bases and the V segment lost 6 bases, leaving 6 bases of the junction unmatched. This clonotype was observed many times. The clonotype was recovered from a human donor in good health. J is TRBJ2-3 and V is TRBV28; 8 bases are a match to TRBD2. Sequenced sample: CD8+ T cells from blood. CDR3 region: CASRDTGGADTQYF. The CDR3 DNA is TGTGCCAGCAGGGACACGGGAGGGGCAGATACGCAGTATTTT.